This T cell receptor (beta chain) was sequenced during a study of T cells after yellow fever vaccination. Overall study context: With SMART-Seq v4 Ultra Low Input, the fractions containing low cell numbers were prepared.

This clonotype has ten or more counts. As yet, its antigen is unknown. The CDR3 runs to 13 residues. The trim removed 6 bases at V and 4 bases at J, leaving 6 bases unmatched. Study results and caveats: After the booster, 96% of CD4 and about nine tenths of CD8 primary-response clones were re-detected. It was a weaker secondary response, yet one that peaked faster, at day 5 versus 15.

In making TCR cDNA, 5'RACE template switching added a universal primer site and UMIs to it. TCRdb used MiXCR to reprocess the 5' RACE reads, holding one entry per CDR3 protein. Of about 140,000 distinct CDR3 sequences listed, about 8% were seen once; the top ten hold approximately 0.67%. The rearrangement uses TRBV12-3 or TRBV12-4 and TRBJ2-7, with 7 bases that match TRBD1. The input for sequencing was CD4+ T cells sorted from PBMCs, taken 5 days after the yellow fever booster vaccination. The sequence came from a man aged 30 to 45 who received the YFV17D yellow fever vaccine. CDR3 in DNA: TGTGCCAGCAGACGAGGGGGCCTGTACGAGCAGTACTTC. Translation: CASRRGGLYEQYF.